These T cell receptor beta chains were read from a single sample in a study of T-cell memory formation after mild COVID-19. Using its own MiXCR run on the 5' RACE reads, TCRdb lists one record per CDR3 protein. Of hundreds of thousands of distinct CDR3 sequences listed, approximately 16% are singletons. Sequencing was done on a sample of PBMCs or a T cell subset sorted from them (not recorded which). The receptors here all came from a man aged 18 to 30 who had mild COVID-19 (a few samples of this study predate the infection). Cell type and time point are not known. CDR3s include the opening cysteine and the closing phenylalanine or tryptophan. D genes are given only for firm matches. A row's size may be missing; if present it is once, few, many or a size class.

TRBV4-1	-	-	TRBJ2-2	CASSQVDYTGELFF	TGCGCCAGCAGCCAAGTTGATTACACCGGGGAGCTGTTTTTT
TRBV3-1	many	-	TRBJ1-1	CASSHPGAMNTEAFF	TGTGCCAGCAGCCATCCAGGGGCGATGAACACTGAAGCTTTCTTT
TRBV2	few	-	TRBJ2-7	CASSEAHGSYEQYF	TGTGCCAGCAGTGAAGCGCACGGCTCCTACGAGCAGTACTTC
TRBV7-3	many	TRBD1	TRBJ2-2	CASSSRDRAGELFF	TGTGCCAGCAGCTCCCGGGACAGGGCCGGGGAGCTGTTTTTT
TRBV5-1	few	TRBD2	TRBJ2-3	CASSLTSGTTDTQYF	TGCGCCAGCAGTTTGACTAGCGGGACCACAGATACGCAGTATTTT
TRBV9	-	TRBD1	TRBJ2-1	CASSPQTGKDEQFF	TGTGCCAGCAGCCCCCAGACAGGGAAGGATGAGCAGTTCTTC
TRBV6-6	few	-	TRBJ2-6	CASSSYRDPSGANVLTF	TGTGCCAGCAGTTCTTACAGGGATCCTTCTGGGGCCAACGTCCTGACTTTC
TRBV24-1	few	-	TRBJ2-3	CATSDPRRVGQYF	TGTGCCACCAGTGATCCAAGGAGGGTCGGGCAGTATTTT
TRBV24-1	-	-	TRBJ2-1	CATSGTEDGYNEQFF	TGTGCCACCAGTGGGACGGAAGACGGCTACAATGAGCAGTTCTTC
TRBV4-3	-	-	TRBJ2-1	CASSQVKGVNEQFF	TGCGCCAGCAGCCAAGTGAAAGGGGTCAATGAGCAGTTCTTC
TRBV7-2	-	TRBD1	TRBJ1-2	CASSLQGVPNYGYTF	TGTGCCAGCAGCTTACAGGGGGTGCCTAACTATGGCTACACCTTC
TRBV12-3/TRBV12-4	-	-	TRBJ1-1	CASRPQGPTEAFF	TGTGCCAGCAGACCACAGGGTCCGACTGAAGCTTTCTTT
TRBV12-3/TRBV12-4	few	-	TRBJ2-5	CASSLGSKYF	TGTGCCAGCAGTTTAGGGTCCAAATACTTC
TRBV4-2	-	TRBD1	TRBJ2-1	CASSQSGTGGYNEQFF	TGTGCCAGCAGCCAAAGCGGGACAGGGGGCTACAATGAGCAGTTCTTC
TRBV5-1	few	-	TRBJ1-1	CASSFMTENTEAFF	TGCGCCAGCAGCTTTATGACAGAGAACACTGAAGCTTTCTTT
TRBV6-2/TRBV6-3	few	TRBD1	TRBJ1-1	CASRYNRGEYTEAFF	TGTGCCAGCAGGTACAACAGGGGCGAGTACACTGAAGCTTTCTTT
TRBV4-1	-	-	TRBJ1-1	CASSQEGGKAFF	TGCGCCAGCAGCCAAGAGGGCGGAAAAGCTTTCTTT
TRBV5-1	few	-	TRBJ2-3	CASSPDTPPDTQYF	TGCGCCAGCAGCCCGGACACCCCGCCAGATACGCAGTATTTT
TRBV5-4	-	TRBD1	TRBJ1-2	CASRKGQGRNYGYTF	TGTGCCAGCAGGAAGGGACAGGGGCGCAACTATGGCTACACCTTC
TRBV12-3/TRBV12-4	-	-	TRBJ2-1	CASSLGALYNEQFF	TGTGCCAGCAGTTTGGGCGCCCTTTACAATGAGCAGTTCTTC
TRBV4-1	few	-	TRBJ2-3	CASSQEGAVRVTQYF	TGCGCCAGCAGCCAGGAGGGGGCGGTGAGGGTCACGCAGTATTTT
TRBV4-3	-	TRBD1	TRBJ1-2	CASSRKGQLSHGYTF	TGCGCCAGCAGCCGAAAGGGACAGCTCAGCCATGGCTACACCTTC
TRBV7-9	few	-	TRBJ2-7	CASTNRSYEQYF	TGTGCCAGCACTAACAGGTCCTACGAGCAGTACTTC
TRBV14	many	-	TRBJ2-2	CASSQDLARELFF	TGTGCCAGCAGCCAAGATCTCGCCCGGGAGCTGTTTTTT
TRBV29-1	few	-	TRBJ1-1	CSVEQETEAFF	TGCAGCGTTGAACAGGAAACTGAAGCTTTCTTT
TRBV4-1	many	TRBD1	TRBJ2-5	CASRDTGGAGETQYF	TGCGCCAGCAGGGACACAGGGGGCGCCGGGGAGACCCAGTACTTC
TRBV25-1	few	-	TRBJ2-1	CASSGQNEQFF	TGTGCCAGCAGTGGGCAAAATGAGCAGTTCTTC
TRBV5-1	many	-	TRBJ1-5	CASSLAYGGHSNQPQHF	TGCGCCAGCAGCTTGGCCTATGGGGGGCATAGCAATCAGCCCCAGCATTTT
TRBV4-2	-	-	TRBJ2-1	CASRHRSDPYNEQFF	TGTGCCAGCAGACACAGAAGCGACCCCTACAATGAGCAGTTCTTC
TRBV20-1	-	-	TRBJ2-5	CSARLSRETQYF	TGCAGTGCTAGACTATCCCGGGAGACCCAGTACTTC
TRBV7-2	many	TRBD1	TRBJ1-4	CASSSRGQQKLFF	TGTGCCAGCAGCTCAAGGGGACAGCAAAAACTGTTTTTT
TRBV7-9	few	-	TRBJ2-3	CASSRLAAGLSLQYF	TGTGCCAGCAGCCGACTGGCGGCGGGCCTTTCGCTGCAGTATTTT
TRBV12-3/TRBV12-4	-	-	TRBJ1-5	CASSLGSRSNQPQHF	TGTGCCAGCAGTTTGGGATCCCGGAGCAATCAGCCCCAGCATTTT
TRBV4-3	few	TRBD1	TRBJ1-4	CASSQPVWTGGEKSNEKLFF	TGCGCCAGCAGCCAACCCGTTTGGACAGGGGGCGAGAAATCTAATGAAAAACTGTTTTTT
TRBV2	few	-	TRBJ2-3	CASDPFKFSTDTQYF	TGTGCCAGTGACCCGTTTAAGTTTAGCACAGATACGCAGTATTTT
TRBV7-9	once	-	TRBJ1-2	CASSQFEKSANYGYTF	TGTGCCAGCAGCCAGTTCGAAAAATCAGCTAACTATGGCTACACCTTC
TRBV20-1	few	TRBD1	TRBJ1-5	CSAASTGGQPQHF	TGCAGTGCTGCGTCGACAGGGGGTCAGCCCCAGCATTTT
TRBV3-1	few	-	TRBJ1-6	CASSQGHTDSPLHF	TGTGCCAGCAGCCAGGGACATACCGATTCACCCCTCCACTTT
TRBV20-1	-	TRBD1	TRBJ1-1	CSARETGDTEAFF	TGCAGTGCTAGAGAGACAGGGGACACTGAAGCTTTCTTT
TRBV5-1	-	-	TRBJ2-1	CASSRYGVDEQFF	TGCGCCAGCAGCCGATACGGGGTGGATGAGCAGTTCTTC
TRBV3-1	many	-	TRBJ1-4	CASSPIGTRYEKLFF	TGTGCCAGCAGCCCAATCGGGACACGCTATGAAAAACTGTTTTTT
TRBV7-2	-	-	TRBJ1-5	CASSPGSGAGGPQHF	TGTGCCAGCAGTCCCGGGTCAGGGGCCGGCGGGCCCCAGCATTTT
TRBV20-1	-	TRBD2	TRBJ2-1	CSARGSGGESYNEQFF	TGCAGTGCTAGAGGTAGCGGGGGGGAGTCCTACAATGAGCAGTTCTTC